This T cell receptor beta chain was obtained from a study of Ad26.COV2.S vaccination and SARS-CoV-2 variants. Study overall: Intramuscular Ad26.COV2.S at 5x10^10 or 1x10^11 viral particles. Study-level results: The analyses of TCR breadth and depth may have understated the size of total T cell responses.

As concerns this clone: Its antigen is still unknown.

Described treatment: about 20 received Ad26.COV2.S at low or high dose, single or two shots; five or six received placebo; per-sample allocation not given. Samples were taken on day 63 after the first vaccine or placebo injection. The individual, an adult aged 18-55 years, was a donor in Boston. The assay was immunoSEQ multiplex PCR, and TCRdb's table has in-frame clones only and misses some. The sample records 400,000 to 450,000 clones, 80% to 95% being singletons. The V and J ends lost 1 base and 4 bases respectively, with 7 bases between them. Germline lookup yields CDR1 LGHNT and CDR2 FRNRAP. The CDR3 covers 13 residues.

V gene TRBV12-5 combines with J gene TRBJ1-2; perhaps TRBD1 as D (5 bases). Sequencing was performed on peripheral blood, taken in a trial of Ad26.COV2.S vaccine versus placebo. The clonotype originates from a person between 18 and 65 years old who received the Ad26.COV2.S COVID-19 vaccine or a placebo. CDR3 bases: TGTGCTAGTGGTTTGGCTGGGACCTATGGCTACACCTTC. Its protein is CASGLAGTYGYTF.